This T cell receptor beta chain comes out of a study of immune characteristics of hereditary and idiopathic chronic pancreatitis. Broader study findings: Vbeta-Jbeta usage, including TRBV10, TRBV19, TRBV23 and TRBV5, differed by pancreatitis type. Chronic pancreatitis severity scores rose with numbers of productive TCR rearrangements. TCRbeta diversity rose and clonality fell in both pancreatitis groups versus controls.

The table came from immunoSEQ multiplex PCR; TCRdb's copy has only in-frame clones and leaves some out. The data contain a few thousand clones, roughly 73% of them singletons. Germline CDR1 is MNHEY and CDR2 is SMNVEV (reference sequence). The CDR3 has 14 residues. The junction had 3 bases not matched to a gene; V was cut back by 5 bases and J by 4 bases. Chronic pancreatitis tissue was collected during total pancreatectomy with islet autotransplantation. By frequency in the sample, this clone is large. The antigen is undetermined. The receptor's source is a human donor with chronic pancreatitis. V gene TRBV27 combines with J gene TRBJ2-5; TRBD2 matches at 11 bases. Sequences were obtained from pancreas tissue with hereditary chronic pancreatitis. The CDR3 bases are TGTGCCAGCAGTACTAGCGGGGGACGAGAGACCCAGTACTTC. This sequence encodes CASSTSGGRETQYF.